The 18 T cell receptor beta chains below come from one sample, sequenced in a study of regulatory and conventional T cells in RAG deficiency. Generated by immunoSEQ multiplex PCR, the TCRdb table keeps only in-frame clones and is missing some. Of tens of thousands of clones in the sample, approximately 90% are singletons; the top ten hold approximately 0.8%. Genomic DNA came from blood regulatory T cells gated CD4+ CD25-high CD127-low. These records were also assigned to another study, of regulatory T cells. This second report adds: Primers: 52 TRBV forward and 13 TRBJ reverse.

Sequencing was done on a sample of Tregs sorted from blood. The source is a human donor in good health.

The V and J genes are TRBV18 and TRBJ2-5; D possibly corresponds to TRBD2 (5 bases). This CDR3 region has 14 residues. Germline CDR1 is KGHSH and CDR2 is LQKENI. Trimming pared 6 bases from V and 3 bases from J, leaving 14 bases between. The CDR3: CASSFGLTKETQYF. CDR3 nucleotide sequence: TGTGCCAGCTCTTTTGGACTGACAAAAGAGACCCAGTACTTC.

The chain employs TRBV9 and TRBJ2-5; D is perhaps TRBD2 (6 bases). Trimming stripped 0 bases from V and 7 bases from J, with 7 bases between. This CDR3 has 12 amino acids. CDR1 and CDR2 (germline): SGDLS, YYNGEE. The CDR3 loop reads CASSVVGGTQYF. DNA for the CDR3: TGTGCCAGCAGCGTAGTGGGGGGGACCCAGTACTTC.

About this clone itself: The sample contains more than one DNA sequence encoding this CDR3. This chain links TRBV6-5 with TRBJ1-1, with no clear D. Trimming left V 2 bases short and J 2 bases short, with 9 bases between. The CDR3 runs 14 residues. Per germline, CDR1 MNHEY and CDR2 SVGAGI. The CDR3 DNA sequence: TGTGCCAGCAGTTACAGGGATACCAACACTGAAGCTTTCTTT. This translates into CASSYRDTNTEAFF.

The rearrangement links TRBV11-2 to TRBJ2-3; 8 bases fit TRBD2. The germline CDR1 and CDR2 sequences are SGHAT and FQNNGV. This CDR3 region has 13 residues. The trim removed 5 bases at V and 4 bases at J, leaving 2 bases unmatched. DNA for the CDR3: TGTGCCAGCAGCCTCGGGGGGGCAGATACGCAGTATTTT. Encoded protein: CASSLGGADTQYF.

The chain employs TRBV18 and TRBJ1-4; D is unresolved. The CDR3 sequence is 15 residues long. Trimming cost V 0 bases and J 12 bases, with 17 bases left between them. CDR1 and CDR2 (germline): KGHSH, LQKENI. The CDR3 sequence is CASSPPRPSSRQLFF. DNA for the CDR3: TGTGCCAGCTCACCACCAAGACCCTCCAGCCGGCAACTGTTTTTT.

This chain links TRBV6-5 with TRBJ2-3; D gene uncertain. This CDR3 region has 13 residues. CDR1 MNHEY and CDR2 SVGAGI come from the germline V gene. V dropped 5 bases and J dropped 3 bases, with 9 bases sitting between them. CDR3 loop: CASSQYMTDTQYF. For the CDR3, the DNA is TGTGCCAGCAGTCAATACATGACAGATACGCAGTATTTT.

The rearrangement joins TRBV7-9 to TRBJ1-1; D may be TRBD1 (6 bases). The germline V and J ends were trimmed by 5 bases and 2 bases, with 24 bases remaining between them. Per the germline V gene, CDR1 is SEHNR and CDR2 is FQNEAQ (reference sequence). This CDR3 comprises 18 residues. CDR3 in amino acids: CASSPPWGGRLLNTEAFF. The CDR3 DNA sequence: TGTGCCAGCAGCCCGCCTTGGGGGGGCCGCTTACTAAACACTGAAGCTTTCTTT.

The V and J genes are TRBV7-9 and TRBJ2-5; no clear D. CDR1 SEHNR and CDR2 FQNEAQ come from the germline V gene (reference sequence). V lost 11 bases to trimming and J lost 8 bases, with 6 bases between them. The CDR3 spans 8 residues. Here the CDR3 reads CAVDTQYF. The CDR3 DNA is TGTGCCGTCGATACCCAGTACTTC.

J is TRBJ1-1 and V is TRBV4-1; possible D gene TRBD1, 5 bases. Trimming pared 1 base from V and 2 bases from J, leaving 14 bases between. The CDR3 length is 16 residues. Germline V gives CDR1 MGHRA, CDR2 YSYEKL. This CDR3 is CASSQGSARGNTEAFF. The CDR3 bases are TGCGCCAGCAGCCAAGGATCGGCTAGGGGTAACACTGAAGCTTTCTTT.

The chain uses TRBV7-9 and TRBJ1-2; 7 bases map to TRBD1. The V gene end was trimmed by 5 bases and the J gene end by 3 bases; junction bases not matched to a gene: 9. Germline V CDR1 and CDR2: SEHNR, FQNEAQ (reference sequence). This CDR3 comprises 15 residues. CDR3 DNA: TGTGCCAGCAGCCCCCGAGGGGGCCAAGACTATGGCTACACCTTC. This encodes CASSPRGGQDYGYTF. Supplemented by reference TRBV7-9 and TRBJ1-2, the full variable domain reads DTGVSQNPRHKITKRGQNVTFRCDPISEHNRLYWYRQTLGQGPEFLTYFQNEAQLEKSRLLSDRFSAERPKGSFSTLEIQRTEQGDSAMYLCASSPRGGQDYGYTFGSGTRLTVV.

The CDR3 bases are TGTGCCAGCTCGGTCGGACTAGCGGGGGGCCCCGTCGGGACCCAGTACTTC. This gives the protein CASSVGLAGGPVGTQYF. This sequence joins TRBV18 and TRBJ2-5; 14 bases are a match to TRBD2. Looked up from germline, CDR1 is KGHSH and CDR2 is LQKENI. V trimming: 6 bases; J trimming: 7 bases; junction bases outside the gene matches: 13. The CDR3 runs 17 residues.

The chain is built from TRBV7-6 and TRBJ2-2; no clear D gene. V lost 1 base and J 3 bases, leaving 9 bases between the germline ends. The length of the CDR3 is 15 residues. The germline CDR1 and CDR2 sequences are SGHVS and FNYEAQ. DNA for the CDR3: TGTGCCAGCAGCTTAGAGGCCACTTACACCGGGGAGCTGTTTTTT. It encodes CASSLEATYTGELFF.

V is TRBV18 and J is TRBJ2-1, with D uncertain. CDR3 length equals 14 residues. Germline assignment: CDR1 KGHSH and CDR2 LQKENI. V was clipped by 3 bases and J by 2 bases, with 8 bases between them. The CDR3 bases are TGTGCCAGCTCACCTCTACAGACCTACAATGAGCAGTTCTTC. It codes for CASSPLQTYNEQFF.

CDR3 in amino acids: CASSVDRVGYTF. CDR3 sequence (DNA): TGTGCCAGCAGTGTGGACAGGGTTGGCTACACCTTC. The genes are TRBV27 and TRBJ1-2; 8 bases agree with TRBD1. Unmatched junction bases numbered 3, after V lost 5 bases and J lost 7 bases. The CDR3 length is 12 residues. Germline V lookup: CDR1 MNHEY, CDR2 SMNVEV (reference sequence).

The rearrangement joins TRBV13 to TRBJ1-6; 11 bases match TRBD1. Looked up from germline, CDR1 is PRHDT and CDR2 is FYEKMQ (reference sequence). Unmatched junction bases numbered 12, after V lost 5 bases and J lost 0 bases. CDR3 size: 20 residues. The CDR3 coding sequence is TGTGCCAGCAGCGACCGACAGGGACAGGGGGGGAGCTCCTATAATTCACCCCTCCACTTT. It encodes CASSDRQGQGGSSYNSPLHF.

Written as DNA, the CDR3 is TGTGCCAGCAGTTTATTACCCCACAGGGGGCGGGAGACCCAGTACTTC. Protein: CASSLLPHRGRETQYF. The chain carries TRBV28 and TRBJ2-5; 9 bases match TRBD1. CDR3 length: 16 amino acids. CDR1 and CDR2 (germline): MDHEN, SYDVKM. Trimming removed 1 base from V and 5 bases from J; junction bases left unmatched: 8.

V gene TRBV6-5 combines with J gene TRBJ2-1, with D perhaps TRBD1 (6 bases). The CDR3 is 15 residues long. V was clipped by 2 bases and J by 9 bases, with 17 bases between them. The germline V gene encodes CDR1 MNHEY and CDR2 SVGAGI. CDR3 DNA: TGTGCCAGCAGTTACAGGGGGATGTCTAGGCGTGAGCAGTTCTTC. Amino acids: CASSYRGMSRREQFF.

V usage is TRBV27 and J usage is TRBJ2-2; 11 nucleotides align to TRBD2. The CDR3 covers 16 residues. The V gene's germline CDR1 is MNHEY and CDR2 SMNVEV (reference sequence). V lost 5 bases, J lost 9 bases, and 11 bases stayed unmatched. CDR3 sequence: CASSPSLAGVHRELFF. CDR3 DNA: TGTGCCAGCAGTCCCTCACTAGCGGGGGTCCACCGGGAGCTGTTTTTT.